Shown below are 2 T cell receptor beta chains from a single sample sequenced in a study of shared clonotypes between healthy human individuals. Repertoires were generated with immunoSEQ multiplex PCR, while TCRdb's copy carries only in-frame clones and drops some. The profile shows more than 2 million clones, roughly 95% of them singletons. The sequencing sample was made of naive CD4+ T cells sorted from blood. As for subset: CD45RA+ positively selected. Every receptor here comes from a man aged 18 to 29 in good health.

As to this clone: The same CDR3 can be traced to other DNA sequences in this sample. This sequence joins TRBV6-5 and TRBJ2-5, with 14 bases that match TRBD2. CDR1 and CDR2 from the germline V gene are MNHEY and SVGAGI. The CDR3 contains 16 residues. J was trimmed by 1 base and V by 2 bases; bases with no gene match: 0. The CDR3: CASSYGLAGGQETQYF. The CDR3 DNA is TGTGCCAGCAGTTACGGACTAGCGGGGGGCCAAGAGACCCAGTACTTC.

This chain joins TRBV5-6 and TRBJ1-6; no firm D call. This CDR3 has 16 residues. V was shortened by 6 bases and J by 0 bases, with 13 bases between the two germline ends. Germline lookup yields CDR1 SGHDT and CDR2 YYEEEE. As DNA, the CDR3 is TGTGCCAGCATCCGGAGAGGGAGCTCCTATAATTCACCCCTCCACTTT. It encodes CASIRRGSSYNSPLHF.